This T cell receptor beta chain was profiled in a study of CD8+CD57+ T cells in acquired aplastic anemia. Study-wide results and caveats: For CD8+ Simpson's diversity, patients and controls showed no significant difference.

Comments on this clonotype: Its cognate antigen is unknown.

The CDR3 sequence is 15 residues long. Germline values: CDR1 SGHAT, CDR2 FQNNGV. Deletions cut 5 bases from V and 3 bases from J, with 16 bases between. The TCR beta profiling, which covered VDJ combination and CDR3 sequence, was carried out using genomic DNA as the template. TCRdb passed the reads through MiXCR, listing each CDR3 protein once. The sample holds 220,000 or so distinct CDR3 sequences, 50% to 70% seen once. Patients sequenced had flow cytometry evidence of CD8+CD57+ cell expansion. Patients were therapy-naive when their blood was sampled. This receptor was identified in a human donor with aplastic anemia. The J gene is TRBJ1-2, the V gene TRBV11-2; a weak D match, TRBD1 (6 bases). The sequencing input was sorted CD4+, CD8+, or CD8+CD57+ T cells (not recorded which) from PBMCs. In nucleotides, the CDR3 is TGTGCCAGCAGCCCCCGGGGCAGGGGCGACTATGGCTACACCTTC. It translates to CASSPRGRGDYGYTF.